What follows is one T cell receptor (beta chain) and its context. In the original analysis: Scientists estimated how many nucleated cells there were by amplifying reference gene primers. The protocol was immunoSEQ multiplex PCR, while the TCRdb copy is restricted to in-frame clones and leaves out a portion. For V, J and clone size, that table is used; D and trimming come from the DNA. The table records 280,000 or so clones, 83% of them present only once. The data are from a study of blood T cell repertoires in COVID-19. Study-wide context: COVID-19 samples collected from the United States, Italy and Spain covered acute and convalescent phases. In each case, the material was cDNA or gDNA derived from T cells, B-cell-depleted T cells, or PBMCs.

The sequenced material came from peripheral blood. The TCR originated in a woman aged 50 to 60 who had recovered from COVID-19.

The CDR3 nucleotides read TGTGCCAGCAGCCAAGAAGGACGGGAGTGGAATGAGCAGTTCTTC. Protein: CASSQEGREWNEQFF. The chain couples TRBV4-2 to TRBJ2-1, with D perhaps matching TRBD2 (6 bases). Germline CDR1 is LGHNA and CDR2 is YNFKEQ. The CDR3 has 15 residues. The V and J ends lost 0 bases and 7 bases respectively, with 13 bases between them.